This T cell receptor (beta chain) was found in a study of blood T cell repertoires in COVID-19. Under the authors' procedure: Researchers report that nucleated cell counts were estimated from reference gene primer amplification. The method was immunoSEQ multiplex PCR; TCRdb's version includes in-frame clones alone and lacks a portion of them. Clone size and V and J calls were adopted from that table, with D and trimming inferred from the DNA. The table includes more than 200,000 clones, roughly 86% detected once. Germline CDR1 and CDR2: LNHDA and SQIVND (reference sequence). CDR3 size: 15 residues. The V end lost 5 bases, the J end lost 0 bases, and 13 bases lay between the germline ends.

This clonotype was sampled from a woman aged 55-70 years with COVID-19, enrolled during active disease. The chain couples TRBV19 to TRBJ1-1, with D perhaps TRBD1 (6 bases). Sequencing was performed on peripheral blood. The CDR3 nucleotides are TGTGCCAGTAGTGTACAGGGTTTCATGAACACTGAAGCTTTCTTT. Translated, it gives CASSVQGFMNTEAFF.